The 26 T cell receptor beta chains below all came from one sample that was sequenced in a study of graft-versus-host responses after intestinal transplantation. These receptors lack a known antigen. Clones were read by immunoSEQ multiplex PCR, and TCRdb kept only the in-frame ones, dropping some. The table has tens of thousands of clones, approximately 96% seen once. Source: unstimulated CD8+ T cells sorted from spleen or lymph node cells, taken before transplant. The receptors were sampled from a human donor who was the organ donor for an intestinal transplant.

A note on this clone: No conserved phenylalanine or tryptophan ends this CDR3, so it is likely a read error. The chain carries TRBV7-9 and TRBJ1-2; TRBD1 might be the D (5 bases). Trimming pared 5 bases from V and 1 base from J, leaving 11 bases between. Germline V lookup: CDR1 SEHNR, CDR2 FQNEAQ (reference sequence). The CDR3 extends over 14 amino acids. The CDR3 here is CASSQDTYNYGYTL. DNA for the CDR3: TGTGCCAGCAGCCAGGACACCTATAACTATGGCTACACCCTC.

The chain employs TRBV6-1 and TRBJ2-2; tentative D call: TRBD1 (6 bases). There are 14 residues in the CDR3. Germline-derived CDR1 and CDR2 are MNHNS and SASEGT. The germline V and J ends were trimmed by 8 bases and 7 bases, with 17 bases remaining between them. CDR3 residues: CASLKNRVNGELFF. The DNA of the CDR3 is TGTGCCAGCCTGAAGAACAGGGTAAACGGGGAGCTGTTTTTT.

The gene calls are TRBV10-3 and TRBJ2-3, with D perhaps TRBD2 (7 bases). V was shortened by 9 bases and J by 2 bases, with 21 bases between the two germline ends. Germline values: CDR1 ENHRY, CDR2 SYGVKD. The CDR3 consists of 16 residues. CDR3 DNA: TGTGCCATATCCTTAGGGGTGGGGGGGCCCACAGATACGCAGTATTTT. Amino acid sequence: CAISLGVGGPTDTQYF.

The CDR3 protein is CASSLGRGPYEQYF. The CDR3 DNA is TGTGCCAGCAGTTTGGGCAGGGGGCCCTACGAGCAGTACTTC. The chain has TRBV27 and TRBJ2-7; the match to TRBD1 covers 8 bases. This CDR3 has 14 residues. J was trimmed by 2 bases and V by 3 bases; bases with no gene match: 3. Germline CDR1 MNHEY, CDR2 SMNVEV (reference sequence).

This clone was counted a single time. The junction does not match germline at one end; this may be a read error. The V gene is TRBV7-9, the J gene TRBJ2-7; D possibly corresponds to TRBD2 (6 bases). The CDR3 is 15 residues long. Germline CDR1 reads SEHNR; CDR2 reads FQNEAQ (reference sequence). DNA of the CDR3: TGTGCCAGCAGCTCAGGAGGGTACAGGACCTACGGGCAGTACTTC. This encodes CASSSGGYRTYGQYF. Variable domain in full (rest from reference TRBV7-9 and TRBJ2-7): DTGVSQNPRHKITKRGQNVTFRCDPISEHNRLYWYRQTLGQGPEFLTYFQNEAQLEKSRLLSDRFSAERPKGSFSTLEIQRTEQGDSAMYLCASSSGGYRTYGQYFGPGTRLTVT.

V usage is TRBV30 and J usage is TRBJ2-6, with a tentative D call TRBD2 (6 bases). This CDR3 is built from 20 residues. Germline V CDR1 and CDR2: GTSNPN, SVGIG (reference sequence). V lost 3 bases to trimming and J lost 0 bases, with 24 bases between them. In nucleotides, the CDR3 is TGTGCCTGGAGCCTTACAAGGGCAGGGACTTTGCTCTCTGGGGCCAACGTCCTGACTTTC. It yields the protein CAWSLTRAGTLLSGANVLTF.

The rearrangement joins TRBV6-5 to TRBJ2-1; the D call may be TRBD1 or TRBD2 (6 bases each). The CDR3 has 14 amino acids. CDR1 is MNHEY, CDR2 SVGAGI, per germline. V was shortened by 2 bases and J by 5 bases, with 10 bases between the two germline ends. The DNA for the CDR3 is TGTGCCAGCAGTTACGAGGGGGGTAACAATGAGCAGTTCTTC. Protein product: CASSYEGGNNEQFF.

The genes are TRBV27 and TRBJ2-7, with TRBD1 matching 8 bases. J was trimmed by 2 bases and V by 6 bases; bases with no gene match: 12. The germline V gene has CDR1 MNHEY and CDR2 SMNVEV (reference sequence). This CDR3 contains 16 residues. In DNA, the CDR3 is TGTGCCAGCAGCGCTTCACAGGGGGAGAGGGCCTACGAGCAGTACTTC. Its protein is CASSASQGERAYEQYF.

The chain joins TRBV11-2 to TRBJ2-7; D gene ambiguous. Germline CDR1 and CDR2: SGHAT and FQNNGV. The CDR3 is 13 amino acids. Trimming cost V 6 bases and J 0 bases, with 9 bases left between them. The CDR3 region has the DNA TGTGCCAGCAGGGGCGCTCCCTCCTACGAGCAGTACTTC. Residues: CASRGAPSYEQYF.

The chain recombines TRBV27 with TRBJ2-1; no clear D gene. The CDR3 loop spans 14 amino acids. Germline values: CDR1 MNHEY, CDR2 SMNVEV (reference sequence). The V gene lost 5 bases and the J gene lost 2 bases, with 10 bases spanning the gap. CDR3 bases: TGTGCCAGCAGTAGAGAACGAACCTACAATGAGCAGTTCTTC. Amino acids: CASSRERTYNEQFF.

V usage is TRBV5-4 and J usage is TRBJ2-3; 9 bases line up with TRBD2. The J segment lost 4 bases and the V segment lost 2 bases, leaving 11 bases of the junction unmatched. CDR3 length equals 17 residues. CDR1 is SGHNT and CDR2 is YYREEE in the germline V gene (reference sequence). As DNA, the CDR3 is TGTGCCAGCAGCTTTCGGTTAGGCGGGGGGGGCGCAGATACGCAGTATTTT. It codes for CASSFRLGGGGADTQYF.

The V gene is TRBV11-3, the J gene TRBJ1-1, with TRBD1 as a possible D gene (5 bases). Germline CDR1 reads SGHNT; CDR2 reads YENEEA. The CDR3 is 12 amino acids. Between the trimmed V and J ends, which lost 5 bases and 8 bases, there was a span of 12 bases. The CDR3 DNA reads as TGTGCCAGCAGCCCACACAGGACGGAAGCTTTCTTT. This encodes CASSPHRTEAFF.

The chain has TRBV27 and TRBJ2-7; possibly TRBD1 or TRBD2 for D (5 bases each). This CDR3 is built from 12 residues. Germline-derived CDR1 and CDR2 are MNHEY and SMNVEV (reference sequence). Trimming left V 1 base short and J 6 bases short, with 7 bases between. The CDR3 DNA reads TGTGCCAGCAGTTTATGGGGGTTCGAGCAGTACTTC. Protein sequence: CASSLWGFEQYF.

The CDR3 region is CASSLGDSYEQYF. The CDR3 bases are TGTGCCAGCAGCTTGGGGGACAGCTACGAGCAGTACTTC. This sequence joins TRBV7-6 and TRBJ2-7; the match to TRBD1 covers 7 bases. CDR3 length equals 13 residues. Germline CDR1 reads SGHVS; CDR2 reads FNYEAQ. V dropped 3 bases and J dropped 3; count of bases not matched to a gene: 2. Full variable domain (outside the CDR3, taken from reference TRBV7-6 and TRBJ2-7): GAGVSQSPRYKVTKRGQDVALRCDPISGHVSLYWYRQALGQGPEFLTYFNYEAQQDKSGLPNDRFSAERPEGSISTLTIQRTEQRDSAMYRCASSLGDSYEQYFGPGTRLTVT.

The V gene is TRBV27, the J gene TRBJ2-7; possible D gene TRBD2, 5 bases. The CDR3 consists of 14 residues. Germline CDR1 MNHEY, CDR2 SMNVEV (reference sequence). V lost 5 bases to trimming and J lost 1 base, with 12 bases between them. CDR3 DNA sequence: TGTGCCAGCAGTCAAGGACTTTCTTCCTACGAGCAGTACTTC. Translated, it gives CASSQGLSSYEQYF.

The rearrangement uses TRBV7-9 and TRBJ2-3; D ambiguous. The V end was cut by 5 bases, the J end by 2 bases, with 8 bases between. Germline V CDR1 and CDR2: SEHNR, FQNEAQ (reference sequence). There are 13 residues in the CDR3. CDR3 residues: CASSPGVTDTQYF. Written as DNA, the CDR3 is TGTGCCAGCAGCCCAGGTGTCACAGATACGCAGTATTTT.

The chain has TRBV4-1 and TRBJ2-1; 8 bases are a match to TRBD2. V lost 9 bases and J lost 4; bases outside the gene matches: 11. Germline-derived CDR1 and CDR2 are MGHRA and YSYEKL. This CDR3 is 15 amino acids long. The CDR3 reads CASGIIAGLYNEQFF. CDR3 nucleotide sequence: TGCGCCAGTGGGATTATAGCGGGGCTGTACAATGAGCAGTTCTTC.

The chain has TRBV7-9 and TRBJ2-7; tentative D call: TRBD1 (5 bases). The V end lost 1 base, the J end lost 2 bases, and 9 bases lay between the germline ends. The CDR3 runs to 14 residues. Germline-derived CDR1 and CDR2 are SEHNR and FQNEAQ (reference sequence). The CDR3 is CASSLGTLTYEQYF. The CDR3 DNA sequence: TGTGCCAGCAGCTTAGGGACACTCACCTACGAGCAGTACTTC.

The DNA of the CDR3 is TGTGCCAGCAGCTTAGTGACGGCCCGGGACGATGAGCAGTTCTTC. This encodes CASSLVTARDDEQFF. V is TRBV11-2 and J is TRBJ2-1, with D perhaps given as TRBD1 or TRBD2 (5 bases each). Trimming stripped 1 base from V and 8 bases from J, with 15 bases between. Germline-derived CDR1 and CDR2 are SGHAT and FQNNGV. The CDR3 is 15 amino acids.

The V gene is TRBV11-2, the J gene TRBJ2-2; TRBD2 matches at 10 bases. The CDR3 totals 16 residues. The V segment lost 3 bases and the J segment 6 bases; nucleotides outside the gene matches: 7. Germline V gene data show CDR1 as SGHAT and CDR2 as FQNNGV. CDR3: CASSFSGGAISGELFF. Here the CDR3 DNA reads TGTGCCAGCAGCTTCAGCGGGGGGGCGATATCCGGGGAGCTGTTTTTT.

A single count supports this clone. V and J are TRBV7-9 and TRBJ1-2, with 8 bases identical to TRBD1. J lost 0 bases, V lost 5 bases, and 5 bases had no gene match. The CDR3 has 15 residues. Germline assignment: CDR1 SEHNR and CDR2 FQNEAQ (reference sequence). The DNA for the CDR3 is TGTGCCAGCAGCCGACCGGGACAGGCTAACTATGGCTACACCTTC. Translation gives CASSRPGQANYGYTF.

V is TRBV19 and J is TRBJ2-3; D unresolved. With 1 base removed from V and 0 bases from J, the gap between germline ends came to 8 bases. Germline loops: CDR1 LNHDA, CDR2 SQIVND (reference sequence). The CDR3 loop spans 15 amino acids. As DNA, the CDR3 is TGTGCCAGTAGTATAGGCTCCGCTAGCACAGATACGCAGTATTTT. Translation gives CASSIGSASTDTQYF.

CDR3 coding DNA: TGTGCCAGCAGTTCCCCCGATCTTACGTCAGGGAACACTGAAGCTTTCTTT. Translating gives CASSSPDLTSGNTEAFF. The chain combines TRBV28 with TRBJ1-1; D uncertain. CDR1 is MDHEN, CDR2 SYDVKM, per germline. V shed 4 bases and J shed 1 base, with 19 bases lying between them. The CDR3 totals 17 residues.

This clone has just one count. The genes are TRBV4-1 and TRBJ1-5; the D gene is possibly TRBD1 (5 bases). In germline, CDR1 is MGHRA, CDR2 YSYEKL. CDR3 length equals 14 residues. V lost 8 bases and J 8 bases, leaving 19 bases between the germline ends. CDR3 DNA sequence: TGCGCCAGCGGGACCGGGACGGCAATCAAGCCCCAGCATTTT. Its protein product is CASGTGTAIKPQHF.

The CDR3 DNA sequence: TGTGCCAGCAGCTTAGGGGGCATAGGCGTCGGAGGGACTTACGAGCAGTACTTC. It encodes CASSLGGIGVGGTYEQYF. The chain uses TRBV7-8 and TRBJ2-7, with D perhaps matching TRBD2 (6 bases). Per germline, CDR1 SGHVS and CDR2 FQNEAQ. The CDR3 covers 18 residues. Trimming cost V 1 base and J 4 bases, with 23 bases left between them. The full variable domain, rest sourced from reference TRBV7-8 and TRBJ2-7, is GAGVSQSPRYKVAKRGQDVALRCDPISGHVSLFWYQQALGQGPEFLTYFQNEAQLDKSGLPSDRFFAERPEGSVSTLKIQRTQQEDSAVYLCASSLGGIGVGGTYEQYFGPGTRLTVT.

The chain combines TRBV19 with TRBJ2-6, with unresolved D. Trimming took 6 bases from V and 2 from J, leaving 11 bases between them. The CDR3 contains 15 residues. Germline values: CDR1 LNHDA, CDR2 SQIVND (reference sequence). CDR3 nucleotide sequence: TGTGCCAGTAGCTCGCCAAGGACTGGGGCCAACGTCCTGACTTTC. Its translation: CASSSPRTGANVLTF.